What follows describes a single T cell receptor (beta chain). Its antigen remains unidentified. The entry originates in a study of identical twins. Trimming cost V 1 base and J 0 bases; bases outside gene matches: 10. This CDR3 has 19 amino acids. Looked up from germline, CDR1 is LGHNA and CDR2 is YSLEER. The study, taken as a whole, reports: Insertions were reduced in abundant cord blood beta clonotypes but not in memory repertoires. Sequences that were out-of-frame, alpha and twin-shared displayed an excess of low generation probability.

TCRdb reprocessed the 5' RACE reads via MiXCR and lists one record per CDR3 protein. This sample has fewer than 250,000 distinct CDR3 sequences, with roughly 10% found just once. V gene TRBV4-3 combines with J gene TRBJ2-1; TRBD2 agrees at 9 bases. This sequence originates from a woman younger than 35 in good health. The sample was memory (CD45RO+) T cells sorted from blood. The CDR3 is CASSQVALGLARSYNEQFF. In DNA, the CDR3 is TGCGCCAGCAGCCAAGTTGCCTTAGGACTAGCGCGCTCCTACAATGAGCAGTTCTTC.